The 15 T cell receptor beta chains below come from one sample, sequenced in a study of cytomegalovirus exposure and HLA in healthy donors. The study ran its PCR with 60 Vbeta and 13 Jbeta primers. Sequenced by immunoSEQ multiplex PCR; TCRdb stores in-frame clones only, minus some. The sample table sets out more than 130,000 clones. Sequenced material: PBMCs. Receptor source: a man aged 35-49 years in good health and CMV-seronegative.

V gene TRBV7-2 combines with J gene TRBJ1-6, with no clear D. CDR3 length: 15 amino acids. In germline, CDR1 is SGHTA, CDR2 FQGNSA. V was clipped by 6 bases and J by 0 bases, with 9 bases between them. The CDR3 region is CASRAGGSYNSPLHF. In nucleotides, the CDR3 is TGTGCCAGCAGAGCGGGAGGCTCCTATAATTCACCCCTCCACTTT.

In DNA form, the CDR3 reads TGCGCCAGCAGCCAAGATGGAAGGTGTCTGCCAGGGGTCCCCCCCGGGTCATACTTC. Residues: CASSQDGRCLPGVPPGSYF. The chain is built from TRBV4-3 and TRBJ2-5, with D possibly being TRBD1 (6 bases). Germline CDR1 is LGHNA and CDR2 is YSLEER. This CDR3 region has 19 residues. V dropped 0 bases and J dropped 14 bases, with 34 bases sitting between them.

The V and J genes are TRBV7-2 and TRBJ2-7, with D possibly matching TRBD1 (6 bases). V was pared by 0 bases and J by 3 bases, with 12 bases between. CDR3 size: 15 residues. Germline loops: CDR1 SGHTA, CDR2 FQGNSA. CDR3 sequence reads: CASSLARTVLYEQYF. For the CDR3, the DNA is TGTGCCAGCAGCTTAGCCCGGACAGTTCTCTACGAGCAGTACTTC.

The chain joins TRBV6-1 to TRBJ1-4; D not resolved. Germline loops: CDR1 MNHNS, CDR2 SASEGT. Trimming left V 0 bases short and J 1 base short, with 9 bases between. This CDR3 contains 16 residues. This CDR3 is CASSEARGGTNEKLFF. In nucleotides, the CDR3 is TGTGCCAGCAGTGAAGCGCGGGGTGGAACTAATGAAAAACTGTTTTTT.

This chain joins TRBV6-1 and TRBJ2-7, with a possible D match to TRBD1 (6 bases). V lost 4 bases, J lost 1 base, and 14 bases lay in between. CDR3 length equals 15 residues. The germline gives CDR1 MNHNS, CDR2 SASEGT. CDR3 sequence reads: CASSGQDRLSYEQYF. DNA for the CDR3: TGTGCCAGCAGTGGCCAGGACAGACTTTCCTACGAGCAGTACTTC.

The chain recombines TRBV5-5 with TRBJ2-7, with TRBD1 as a possible D gene (5 bases). V dropped 0 bases and J dropped 0 bases, with 13 bases sitting between them. From germline, CDR1 is SGHKS and CDR2 YYEKEE (reference sequence). The CDR3 sequence is 16 residues long. In nucleotides, the CDR3 is TGTGCCAGCAGCTTGGCAAGGGAAAGGGGCTCCTACGAGCAGTACTTC. Its translation: CASSLARERGSYEQYF.

The chain combines TRBV18 with TRBJ2-3; 10 positions agree with TRBD1. The germline V gene has CDR1 KGHSH and CDR2 LQKENI. The CDR3 length is 16 residues. With 3 bases clipped from V and 10 bases from J, the junction kept 13 bases outside the gene matches. This CDR3 reads CASSPPRGQGSGPQYF. The CDR3 DNA follows: TGTGCCAGCTCACCTCCCCGGGGACAGGGGTCCGGTCCGCAGTATTTT.

This chain links TRBV5-1 with TRBJ1-4; TRBD1 matches at 8 bases. Germline V lookup: CDR1 SGHRS, CDR2 YFSETQ. After removal of 0 bases from V and 8 bases from J, the junction contained 9 bases not matched to a gene. This CDR3 is built from 16 residues. In DNA, the CDR3 is TGCGCCAGCAGCTTGGCCGAGCAGGGGGCTATCGAAAAACTGTTTTTT. Protein product: CASSLAEQGAIEKLFF. Complete variable domain (other parts from reference TRBV5-1 and TRBJ1-4): KAGVTQTPRYLIKTRGQQVTLSCSPISGHRSVSWYQQTPGQGLQFLFEYFSETQRNKGNFPGRFSGRQFSNSRSEMNVSTLELGDSALYLCASSLAEQGAIEKLFFGSGTQLSVL.

This sequence joins TRBV10-3 and TRBJ2-7; 9 bases line up with TRBD1. The CDR3 extends over 14 amino acids. The J segment lost 2 bases and the V segment lost 9 bases, leaving 8 bases of the junction unmatched. Germline CDR1 is ENHRY and CDR2 is SYGVKD. CDR3 loop: CAMGEDRGTYEQYF. In DNA, the CDR3 is TGTGCCATGGGCGAGGACAGGGGAACCTACGAGCAGTACTTC.

This rearrangement joins TRBV7-2 to TRBJ1-4, with 7 bases lining up with TRBD1. CDR1 SGHTA and CDR2 FQGNSA come from the germline V gene. The ends lost 5 bases at V and 8 bases at J; junction bases unmatched: 8. The CDR3 length is 14 residues. CDR3 in DNA: TGTGCCAGCAGCGTATCAGGGGGTGGAGAAAAACTGTTTTTT. Translating it yields CASSVSGGGEKLFF.

This rearrangement joins TRBV27 to TRBJ2-1; 7 nucleotides agree with TRBD2. V lost 2 bases and J lost 7; bases outside the gene matches: 14. Germline loops: CDR1 MNHEY, CDR2 SMNVEV (reference sequence). There are 17 residues in the CDR3. CDR3 sequence (DNA): TGTGCCAGCAGTTTAAGACTAGCAAAACCCCTCGGGAATGAGCAGTTCTTC. It codes for CASSLRLAKPLGNEQFF.

The chain is built from TRBV19 and TRBJ1-1; no clear D. CDR1 and CDR2 from the germline V gene are LNHDA and SQIVND (reference sequence). The CDR3 is 13 residues long. V was cut by 3 bases and J by 5 bases, with 10 bases left in between. The CDR3 nucleotides read TGTGCCAGTAGTATTAACGCCGGTACTGAAGCTTTCTTT. Its protein is CASSINAGTEAFF.

This sequence joins TRBV18 and TRBJ2-2; 7 bases are shared with TRBD2. CDR3 length equals 15 residues. In germline, CDR1 is KGHSH, CDR2 LQKENI. Germline trimming cut 3 bases from V and 5 bases from J; bases unmatched to any gene: 6. This CDR3 is CASSPNVGGTGELFF. In DNA, the CDR3 is TGTGCCAGCTCACCCAACGTCGGGGGGACCGGGGAGCTGTTTTTT. The full variable domain, with the rest looked up from reference TRBV18 and TRBJ2-2, is NAGVMQNPRHLVRRRGQEARLRCSPMKGHSHVYWYRQLPEEGLKFMVYLQKENIIDESGMPKERFSAEFPKEGPSILRIQQVVRGDSAAYFCASSPNVGGTGELFFGEGSRLTVL.

The chain combines TRBV7-9 with TRBJ1-5; D possibly corresponds to TRBD1 (5 bases). The CDR3 spans 19 residues. CDR1 and CDR2 (germline): SEHNR, FQNEAQ (reference sequence). The V gene lost 1 base and the J gene lost 2 bases, with 21 bases spanning the gap. The CDR3, as DNA: TGTGCCAGCAGCTTAGGGGGGTTGATGGGAGGAGGATGCAATCAGCCCCAGCATTTT. Residues: CASSLGGLMGGGCNQPQHF. The whole variable domain, remainder taken from reference TRBV7-9 and TRBJ1-5, is DTGVSQNPRHKITKRGQNVTFRCDPISEHNRLYWYRQTLGQGPEFLTYFQNEAQLEKSRLLSDRFSAERPKGSFSTLEIQRTEQGDSAMYLCASSLGGLMGGGCNQPQHFGDGTRLSIL.

The chain uses TRBV7-2 and TRBJ1-1; 11 bases are shared with TRBD1. CDR1 SGHTA and CDR2 FQGNSA come from the germline V gene. This CDR3 spans 14 amino acids. After removal of 5 bases from V and 4 bases from J, the junction contained 3 bases not matched to a gene. DNA of the CDR3: TGTGCCAGCAGCGCGGACAGGGGGCCCACTGAAGCTTTCTTT. Its protein product is CASSADRGPTEAFF. Full variable domain (missing parts from reference TRBV7-2 and TRBJ1-1): GAGVSQSPSNKVTEKGKDVELRCDPISGHTALYWYRQSLGQGLEFLIYFQGNSAPDKSGLPSDRFSAERTGGSVSTLTIQRTQQEDSAVYLCASSADRGPTEAFFGQGTRLTVV.